Included here is one T cell receptor (beta chain) sequence, with context. The CDR3 runs to 11 residues. Trimming cost V 6 bases and J 6 bases; bases outside gene matches: 1. Germline V lookup: CDR1 SNHLY, CDR2 FYNNEI. Only in-frame clones appear in the TCRdb table, and some are missing; sequencing was by immunoSEQ multiplex PCR. The sample yields tens of thousands of clones, 80% to 95% seen once. This entry comes from a study of T cell changes during pregnancy in multiple sclerosis. The source is a female donor with multiple sclerosis, enrolled in a pregnancy study. The chain recombines TRBV2 with TRBJ1-1, with 7 bases aligning to TRBD1. The sequenced sample was peripheral blood, obtained in the third trimester of pregnancy. CDR3 nucleotide sequence: TGTGCCAGCAGGACAGGGCCTGAAGCTTTCTTT. Its protein is CASRTGPEAFF.